Described below is a single TCR beta chain sequence and its context. Seattle-derived patients entered the study during active infection and were followed longitudinally. This sample is part of a study of blood T cell repertoires in COVID-19. CDR1 and CDR2 from the germline V gene are LNHDA and SQIVND (reference sequence). The CDR3 length is 14 residues. Trimming left V 8 bases short and J 0 bases short, with 13 bases between. Measured with immunoSEQ multiplex PCR; TCRdb has only the in-frame clones, and not every one. The sample holds tens of thousands of clones; around 90% are singletons and the top ten take 7.9%.

Source material: peripheral blood. The V call is TRBV19, the J call TRBJ1-1, with D possibly being TRBD1 (6 bases). This receptor was identified in a man aged 55 to 70 with COVID-19, enrolled during active disease. In nucleotides, the CDR3 is TGTGCCAGTCGCTACAGGGTCATGAACACTGAAGCTTTCTTT. Its translation is CASRYRVMNTEAFF.